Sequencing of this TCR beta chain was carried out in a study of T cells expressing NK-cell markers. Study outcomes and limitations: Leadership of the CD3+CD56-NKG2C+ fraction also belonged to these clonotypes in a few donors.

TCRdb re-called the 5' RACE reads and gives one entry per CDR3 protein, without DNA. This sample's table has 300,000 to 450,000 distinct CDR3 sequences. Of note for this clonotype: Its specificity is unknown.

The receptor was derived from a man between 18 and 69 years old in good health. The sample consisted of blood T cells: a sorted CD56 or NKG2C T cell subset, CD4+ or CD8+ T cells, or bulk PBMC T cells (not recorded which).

The CDR3 loop is CASKKRLAGERPFF. The rearrangement joins TRBV6-1 to TRBJ2-1; TCRdb calls TRBD2, which cannot be checked without DNA. The length of the CDR3 is 14 residues. From germline, CDR1 is MNHNS and CDR2 SASEGT.